The TCR beta chain described here comes from a study of blood T cell repertoires in COVID-19. Overall study: Nucleic acid was either cDNA or gDNA, and it came from T cells, B-cell-depleted T cells, or PBMCs.

Some clones are missing from TCRdb's copy, which holds only in-frame ones; the method was immunoSEQ multiplex PCR. This sample has approximately 100,000 clones, with around 79% found just once. The CDR3 runs 14 residues. Germline-derived CDR1 and CDR2 are LNHNV and YYDKDF (reference sequence). V was clipped by 1 base and J by 1 base, with 7 bases between them. The chain joins TRBV15 to TRBJ1-1; weak D call: TRBD1 (5 bases). This TCR was sampled from a man aged 65-85 years with active or convalescent COVID-19. Sequenced sample: peripheral blood. This CDR3 reads CATSRGGQNTEAFF. The DNA for the CDR3 is TGTGCCACCAGCAGAGGTGGACAGAACACTGAAGCTTTCTTT. The variable domain in full, completed from reference TRBV15 and TRBJ1-1, reads DAMVIQNPRYQVTQFGKPVTLSCSQTLNHNVMYWYQQKSSQAPKLLFHYYDKDFNNEADTPDNFQSRRPNTSFCFLDIRSPGLGDTAMYLCATSRGGQNTEAFFGQGTRLTVV.